This is a list of T cell receptor beta chains from one sample in a study of T-cell memory formation after mild COVID-19. TCRdb processed the 5' RACE reads anew with MiXCR; each CDR3 protein has one entry. In the table there are about 470,000 distinct CDR3 sequences, roughly 18% of which are singletons. Specimen: PBMCs or a T cell subset sorted from them (not recorded which). These TCRs come from an adult woman who had mild COVID-19 (a few samples of this study predate the infection). Cell type and time point are not known. Each CDR3 is given with its conserved first and last residue. D genes are given only for firm matches. Not all rows give a size; the values are once, few, many and, for expanded clones, a class.

D: NA; J: TRBJ2-4; V: TRBV5-1; size: few; DNA: TGCGCCAGCAGCTTCTGGGGATACGGGAACATTCAGTACTTC; CDR3: CASSFWGYGNIQYF
D: NA; J: TRBJ1-5; V: TRBV7-9; size: NA; DNA: TGTGCCAGCAGCTTCAAGGGAGCCCAGCCCCAGCATTTT; CDR3: CASSFKGAQPQHF
D: TRBD1; J: TRBJ1-2; V: TRBV5-1; size: many; DNA: TGCGCCAGCAGCTACTCGACAGGGGACTATGGCTACACCTTC; CDR3: CASSYSTGDYGYTF
D: TRBD2; J: TRBJ2-7; V: TRBV6-5; size: NA; DNA: TGTGCCAGCAGCCCTACTAGCGGTAACTACGAGCAGTACTTC; CDR3: CASSPTSGNYEQYF
D: NA; J: TRBJ2-3; V: TRBV5-1; size: many; DNA: TGTGCCAGCAGTTCGCTTAGCACAGATACGCAGTATTTT; CDR3: CASSSLSTDTQYF
D: NA; J: TRBJ2-3; V: TRBV7-9; size: NA; DNA: TGTGCCAGCAGCTTAGTCACCAGGTTGGCAGATACGCAGTATTTT; CDR3: CASSLVTRLADTQYF
D: NA; J: TRBJ2-2; V: TRBV27; size: few; DNA: TGTGCCAGCAGTCCTTGGCGGACCGGGGAGCTGTTTTTT; CDR3: CASSPWRTGELFF
D: NA; J: TRBJ1-5; V: TRBV29-1; size: few; DNA: TGCAGCACCCAGGAGAATAGCAATCAGCCCCAGCATTTT; CDR3: CSTQENSNQPQHF
D: NA; J: TRBJ1-6; V: TRBV5-6; size: NA; DNA: TGTGCCAGCAGCTTGACAGAGTCCTATAATTCACCCCTCCACTTT; CDR3: CASSLTESYNSPLHF
D: NA; J: TRBJ2-1; V: TRBV7-9; size: NA; DNA: TGTGCCAGCAGCGATAGCGTGAATGAGCAGTTCTTC; CDR3: CASSDSVNEQFF
D: TRBD1; J: TRBJ1-5; V: TRBV6-6; size: few; DNA: TGTGCCAGCAGGCCCGGGACAGACCCCAGAACGCCCCAGCATTTT; CDR3: CASRPGTDPRTPQHF
D: TRBD2; J: TRBJ2-2; V: TRBV19; size: NA; DNA: TGTGCCAGCCGCCTAGCGGGGGGGACTGGGGAGCTGTTTTTT; CDR3: CASRLAGGTGELFF
D: TRBD2; J: TRBJ2-3; V: TRBV19; size: NA; DNA: TGTGCCAGTAGTACTAGCGGGGGGGCCTCAGATACGCAGTATTTT; CDR3: CASSTSGGASDTQYF
D: TRBD2; J: TRBJ2-1; V: TRBV4-1; size: few; DNA: TGCGCCAGCAGCCAAGATCCCTATACGACTAGCGGGGGTGGGAATGAGCAGTTCTTC; CDR3: CASSQDPYTTSGGGNEQFF
D: TRBD1; J: TRBJ2-1; V: TRBV10-3; size: NA; DNA: TGTGCCATCAGTGGACAGGGAAATGAGCAGTTCTTC; CDR3: CAISGQGNEQFF
D: NA; J: TRBJ2-2; V: TRBV18; size: NA; DNA: TGTGCCAGCTCACGTGGGGGAAGTCGAACCGGGGAGCTGTTTTTT; CDR3: CASSRGGSRTGELFF
D: TRBD1; J: TRBJ2-7; V: TRBV25-1; size: NA; DNA: TGTGCCAGCAGTGAGAAGATGGGACAGGGTCCCCACGAGCAGTACTTC; CDR3: CASSEKMGQGPHEQYF
D: TRBD2; J: TRBJ2-3; V: TRBV5-1; size: NA; DNA: TGCGCCAGCAGCTTGGCCACTTCCGGGACTAGCGGCACAGATACGCAGTATTTT; CDR3: CASSLATSGTSGTDTQYF
D: NA; J: TRBJ1-5; V: TRBV5-8; size: few; DNA: TGTGCCAGCAGCTTGGGAGACACTGCCAATCAGCCCCAGCATTTT; CDR3: CASSLGDTANQPQHF
D: NA; J: TRBJ2-1; V: TRBV15; size: NA; DNA: TGTGCCACCAGCAGAGATGTCCCTCGGTGGCAGTTCTTC; CDR3: CATSRDVPRWQFF
D: NA; J: TRBJ1-2; V: TRBV7-2; size: few; DNA: TGTGCCAGCAGCTTAGCACTTAGCTATGGCTACACCTTC; CDR3: CASSLALSYGYTF
D: NA; J: TRBJ2-2; V: TRBV7-8; size: NA; DNA: TGTGCCAGCAGCTTAGTCGGGGGGCCGACCACCGGGGAGCTGTTTTTT; CDR3: CASSLVGGPTTGELFF
D: NA; J: TRBJ1-2; V: TRBV20-1; size: few; DNA: TGCAGTGCTTTAACACGGGGCAGAGCTAACTATGGCTACACCTTC; CDR3: CSALTRGRANYGYTF
D: NA; J: TRBJ2-3; V: TRBV7-9; size: NA; DNA: TGTGCCAGCAGCTCCTCGGAGTACACAGATACGCAGTATTTT; CDR3: CASSSSEYTDTQYF
D: NA; J: TRBJ1-6; V: TRBV12-3/TRBV12-4; size: NA; DNA: TGTGCCAGCAGACAGGATAATAATTCACCCCTCCACTTT; CDR3: CASRQDNNSPLHF
D: NA; J: TRBJ1-1; V: TRBV6-5; size: NA; DNA: TGTGCCAGCAGTTACGGAAACAGCTTTGAAGCTTTCTTT; CDR3: CASSYGNSFEAFF
D: TRBD2; J: TRBJ2-1; V: TRBV5-1; size: few; DNA: TGCGCCAGCAGCCCGGGGGGGGTTGACTACAATGAGCAGTTCTTC; CDR3: CASSPGGVDYNEQFF
D: TRBD2; J: TRBJ2-5; V: TRBV6-2/TRBV6-3; size: NA; DNA: TGTGCCAGCAGTTACGGCGGGAGTGAGACCCAGTACTTC; CDR3: CASSYGGSETQYF
D: NA; J: TRBJ2-1; V: TRBV7-9; size: many; DNA: TGTGCCAGCAGCCCGGGGGCACAGCCCTACAATGAGCAGTTCTTC; CDR3: CASSPGAQPYNEQFF
D: NA; J: TRBJ2-1; V: TRBV29-1; size: few; DNA: TGCAGCGTTGTCCAGGGGTCCGGCTACAATGAGCAGTTCTTC; CDR3: CSVVQGSGYNEQFF
D: NA; J: TRBJ2-2; V: TRBV6-5; size: few; DNA: TGTGCCAGCAGCACAACCTCCGGGCCTCCTTGGGCCGGGGAGCTGTTTTTT; CDR3: CASSTTSGPPWAGELFF
D: TRBD2; J: TRBJ2-7; V: TRBV9; size: NA; DNA: TGTGCCAGCAGCGGGACTCCTACGGGAGGTGAGCAGTACTTC; CDR3: CASSGTPTGGEQYF
D: NA; J: TRBJ2-3; V: TRBV5-1; size: NA; DNA: TGCGCCAGCAGCGGCGGGGTTATCACAGATACGCAGTATTTT; CDR3: CASSGGVITDTQYF
D: TRBD1; J: TRBJ1-2; V: TRBV7-8; size: few; DNA: TGTGCCAGCAGGGCCGGGACAGGGTTGGATGGCTACACCTTC; CDR3: CASRAGTGLDGYTF
D: NA; J: TRBJ2-7; V: TRBV4-3; size: few; DNA: TGCGCCAGCAGCCAAGGACGTTCCTACGAGCAGTACTTC; CDR3: CASSQGRSYEQYF
D: TRBD1; J: TRBJ1-1; V: TRBV7-9; size: few; DNA: TGTGCCAGCAGCCCATCGACAGGGAGGGGTCGCACTGAAGCTTTCTTT; CDR3: CASSPSTGRGRTEAFF
D: NA; J: TRBJ1-1; V: TRBV12-3/TRBV12-4; size: NA; DNA: TGTGCCAGCAGTACCGGGACCATGAAGAAACCCTACACTGAAGCTTTCTTT; CDR3: CASSTGTMKKPYTEAFF
D: TRBD1; J: TRBJ2-5; V: TRBV9; size: NA; DNA: TGTGCCAGCAGCGCAGGGGGCACGAATTGGGAGACCCAGTACTTC; CDR3: CASSAGGTNWETQYF
D: NA; J: TRBJ2-7; V: TRBV5-1; size: few; DNA: TGCGCCAGCAGCTTGGTTGGAAAATCCTACGAGCAGTACTTC; CDR3: CASSLVGKSYEQYF
D: NA; J: TRBJ2-2; V: TRBV12-3/TRBV12-4; size: many; DNA: TGTGCCAGCAGTCTCGGCCATGGCAGCACCGCCGGGGAGCTGTTTTTT; CDR3: CASSLGHGSTAGELFF